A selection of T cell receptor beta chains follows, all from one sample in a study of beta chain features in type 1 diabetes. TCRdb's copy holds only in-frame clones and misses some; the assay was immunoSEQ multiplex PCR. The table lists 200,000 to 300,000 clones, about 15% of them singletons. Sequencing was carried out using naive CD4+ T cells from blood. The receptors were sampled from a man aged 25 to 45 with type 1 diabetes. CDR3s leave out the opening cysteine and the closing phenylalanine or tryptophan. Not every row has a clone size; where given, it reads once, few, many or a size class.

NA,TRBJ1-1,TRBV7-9,ASSLLPGQGTGSTEAF
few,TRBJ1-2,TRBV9,ASSVVAESDGYT
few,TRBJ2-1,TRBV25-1,ASTRDVGNEQF
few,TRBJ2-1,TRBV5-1,ASSFGSGGTSYNEQF
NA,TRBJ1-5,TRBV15,ATSRVQEDQPQH
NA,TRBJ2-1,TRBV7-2,ASSSSGTSGRANEQF
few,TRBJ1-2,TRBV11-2,ASSFQGANYGYT
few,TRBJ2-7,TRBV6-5,ASSYSQGQGYEQY
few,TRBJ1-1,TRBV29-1,SVDPQDRANAEAF
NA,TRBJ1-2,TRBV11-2,ASSLAGTDYGYT